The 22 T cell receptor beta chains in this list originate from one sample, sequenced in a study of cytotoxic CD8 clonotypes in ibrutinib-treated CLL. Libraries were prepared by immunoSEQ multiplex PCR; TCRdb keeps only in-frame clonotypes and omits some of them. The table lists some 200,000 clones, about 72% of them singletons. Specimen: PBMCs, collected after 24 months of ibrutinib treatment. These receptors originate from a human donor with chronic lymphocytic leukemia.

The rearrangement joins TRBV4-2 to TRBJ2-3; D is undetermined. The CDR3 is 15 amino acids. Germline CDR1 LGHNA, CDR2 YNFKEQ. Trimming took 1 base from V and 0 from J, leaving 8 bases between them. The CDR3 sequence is CASSQGYASTDTQYF. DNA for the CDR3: TGTGCCAGCAGCCAAGGATACGCTAGCACAGATACGCAGTATTTT.

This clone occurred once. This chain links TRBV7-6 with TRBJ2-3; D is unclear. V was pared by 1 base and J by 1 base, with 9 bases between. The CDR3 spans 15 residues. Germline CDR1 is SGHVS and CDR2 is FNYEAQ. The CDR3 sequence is CASSLVVWGTDTQYF. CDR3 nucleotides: TGTGCCAGCAGCTTAGTGGTCTGGGGCACAGATACGCAGTATTTT.

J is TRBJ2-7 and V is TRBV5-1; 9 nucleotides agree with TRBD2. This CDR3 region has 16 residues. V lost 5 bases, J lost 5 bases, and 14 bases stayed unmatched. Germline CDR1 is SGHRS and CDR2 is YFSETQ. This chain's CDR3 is CASSPPLTSGPDEQYF. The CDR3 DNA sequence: TGCGCCAGCAGTCCTCCCCTCACTAGCGGGCCCGACGAGCAGTACTTC.

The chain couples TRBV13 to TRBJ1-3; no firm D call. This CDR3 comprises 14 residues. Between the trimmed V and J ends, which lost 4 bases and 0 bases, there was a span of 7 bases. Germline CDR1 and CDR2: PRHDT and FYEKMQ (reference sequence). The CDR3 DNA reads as TGTGCCAGCAGCTCACGATTCTCTGGAAACACCATATATTTT. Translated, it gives CASSSRFSGNTIYF.

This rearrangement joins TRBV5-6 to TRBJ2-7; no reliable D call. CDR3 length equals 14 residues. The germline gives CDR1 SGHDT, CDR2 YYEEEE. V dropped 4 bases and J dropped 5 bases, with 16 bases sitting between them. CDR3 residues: CASSIGQRVHEQYF. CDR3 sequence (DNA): TGTGCCAGCAGCATTGGCCAGCGCGTCCACGAGCAGTACTTC.

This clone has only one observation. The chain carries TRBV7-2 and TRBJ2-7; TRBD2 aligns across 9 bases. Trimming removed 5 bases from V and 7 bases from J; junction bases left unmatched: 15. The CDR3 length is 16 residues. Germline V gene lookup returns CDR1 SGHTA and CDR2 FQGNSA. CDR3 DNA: TGTGCCAGCAGCCTACGACTAGCGGCGAATCCTACGGAGCAGTACTTC. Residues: CASSLRLAANPTEQYF.

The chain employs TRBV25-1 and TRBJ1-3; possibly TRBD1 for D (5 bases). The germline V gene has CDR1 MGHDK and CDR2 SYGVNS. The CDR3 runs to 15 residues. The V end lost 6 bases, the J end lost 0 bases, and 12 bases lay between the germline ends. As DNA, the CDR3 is TGTGCCAGCAGAGATGTAGGGGACTCTGGAAACACCATATATTTT. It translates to CASRDVGDSGNTIYF.

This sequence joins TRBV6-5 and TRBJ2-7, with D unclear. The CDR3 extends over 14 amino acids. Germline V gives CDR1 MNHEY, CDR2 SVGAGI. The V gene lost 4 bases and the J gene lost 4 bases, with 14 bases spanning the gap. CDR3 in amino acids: CASSSRRVFYEQYF. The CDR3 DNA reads TGTGCCAGCAGTTCCCGACGCGTTTTTTACGAGCAGTACTTC.

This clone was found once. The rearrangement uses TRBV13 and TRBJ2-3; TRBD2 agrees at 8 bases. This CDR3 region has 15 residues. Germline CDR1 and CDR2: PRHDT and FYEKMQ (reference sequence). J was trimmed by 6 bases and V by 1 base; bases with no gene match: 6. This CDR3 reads CASSLAERGKDTQYF. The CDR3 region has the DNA TGTGCCAGCAGCTTAGCGGAGCGGGGGAAGGATACGCAGTATTTT.

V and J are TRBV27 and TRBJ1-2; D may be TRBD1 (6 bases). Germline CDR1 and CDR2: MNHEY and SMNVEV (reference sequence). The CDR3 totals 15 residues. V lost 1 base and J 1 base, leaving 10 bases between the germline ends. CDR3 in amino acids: CASSLYQGGNYGYTF. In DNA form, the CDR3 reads TGTGCCAGCAGTTTATATCAAGGGGGTAACTATGGCTACACCTTC.

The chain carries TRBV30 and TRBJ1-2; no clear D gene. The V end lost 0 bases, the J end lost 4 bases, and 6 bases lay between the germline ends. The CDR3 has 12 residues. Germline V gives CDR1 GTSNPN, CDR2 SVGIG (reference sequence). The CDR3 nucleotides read TGTGCCTGGAGTGTACTAAGCTATGGCTACACCTTC. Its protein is CAWSVLSYGYTF.

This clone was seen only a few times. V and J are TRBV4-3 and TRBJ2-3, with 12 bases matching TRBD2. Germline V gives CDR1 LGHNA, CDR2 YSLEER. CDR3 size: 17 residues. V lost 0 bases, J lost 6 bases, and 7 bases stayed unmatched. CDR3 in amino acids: CASSQEPSGRGYDTQYF. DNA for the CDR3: TGCGCCAGCAGCCAAGAACCTAGCGGGAGGGGGTACGATACGCAGTATTTT.

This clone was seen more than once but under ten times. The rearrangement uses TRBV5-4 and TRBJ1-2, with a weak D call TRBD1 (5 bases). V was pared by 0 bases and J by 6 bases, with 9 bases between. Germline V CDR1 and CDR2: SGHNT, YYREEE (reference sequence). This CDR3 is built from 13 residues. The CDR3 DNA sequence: TGTGCCAGCAGCTTGGGAGGAGGGGATGGCTACACCTTC. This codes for CASSLGGGDGYTF. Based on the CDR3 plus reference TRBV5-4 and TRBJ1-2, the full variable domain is ETGVTQSPTHLIKTRGQQVTLRCSSQSGHNTVSWYQQALGQGPQFIFQYYREEENGRGNFPPRFSGLQFPNYSSELNVNALELDDSALYLCASSLGGGDGYTFGSGTRLTVV.

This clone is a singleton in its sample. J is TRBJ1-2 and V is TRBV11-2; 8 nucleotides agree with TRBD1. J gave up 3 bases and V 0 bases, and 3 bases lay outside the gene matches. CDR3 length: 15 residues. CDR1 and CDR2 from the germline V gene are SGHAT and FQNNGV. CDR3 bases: TGTGCCAGCAGCTTAGATCAGGGGGCGGACTATGGCTACACCTTC. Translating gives CASSLDQGADYGYTF.

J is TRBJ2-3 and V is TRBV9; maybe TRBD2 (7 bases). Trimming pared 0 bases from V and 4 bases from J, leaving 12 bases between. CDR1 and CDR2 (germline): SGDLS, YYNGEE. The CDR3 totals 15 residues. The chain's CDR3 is CASSVEGGLADTQYF. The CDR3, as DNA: TGTGCCAGCAGCGTAGAGGGGGGGCTGGCAGATACGCAGTATTTT.

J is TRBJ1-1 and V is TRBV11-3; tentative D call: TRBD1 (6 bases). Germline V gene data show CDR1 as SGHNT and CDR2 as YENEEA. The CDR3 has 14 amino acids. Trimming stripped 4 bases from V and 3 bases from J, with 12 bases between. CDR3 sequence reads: CASSSTGRYTEAFF. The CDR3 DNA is TGTGCCAGCAGCTCCACAGGGCGGTACACTGAAGCTTTCTTT.

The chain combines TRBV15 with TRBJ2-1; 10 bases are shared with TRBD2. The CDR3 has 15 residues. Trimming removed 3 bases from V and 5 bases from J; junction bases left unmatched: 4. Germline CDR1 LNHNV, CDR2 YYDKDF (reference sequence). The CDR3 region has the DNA TGTGCCACCAGCAGGATTCTAGCGGGGGACAATGAGCAGTTCTTC. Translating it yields CATSRILAGDNEQFF.

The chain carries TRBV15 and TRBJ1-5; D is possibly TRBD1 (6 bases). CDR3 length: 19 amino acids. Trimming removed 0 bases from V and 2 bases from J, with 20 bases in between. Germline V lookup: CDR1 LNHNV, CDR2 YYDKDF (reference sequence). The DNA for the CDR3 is TGTGCCACCAGCAGAGACACGAGGACCCAGGGGTCTGGCAATCAGCCCCAGCATTTT. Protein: CATSRDTRTQGSGNQPQHF.

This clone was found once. CDR3 sequence (DNA): TGTGCCAGCAGCTTGGGAGGTCGTGAGCAGTTCTTC. Encoded protein: CASSLGGREQFF. This sequence joins TRBV5-6 and TRBJ2-1; D is unclear. Between the trimmed V and J ends, which lost 0 bases and 9 bases, there was a span of 7 bases. Per germline, CDR1 SGHDT and CDR2 YYEEEE. The CDR3 is 12 residues long.

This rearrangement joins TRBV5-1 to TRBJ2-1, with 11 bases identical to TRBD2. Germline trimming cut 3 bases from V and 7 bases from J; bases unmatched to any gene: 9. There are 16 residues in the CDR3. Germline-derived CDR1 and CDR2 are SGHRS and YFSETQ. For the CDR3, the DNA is TGCGCCAGCAGCTCCAAAGCTACTAGCGGGAGTAATGAGCAGTTCTTC. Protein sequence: CASSSKATSGSNEQFF.

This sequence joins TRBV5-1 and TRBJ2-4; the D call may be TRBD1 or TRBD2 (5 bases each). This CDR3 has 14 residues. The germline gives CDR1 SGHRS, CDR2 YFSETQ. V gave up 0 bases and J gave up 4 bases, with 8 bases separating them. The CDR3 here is CASSLGDQKNIQYF. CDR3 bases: TGCGCCAGCAGCTTGGGGGACCAAAAAAACATTCAGTACTTC. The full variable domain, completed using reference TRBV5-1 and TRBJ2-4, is KAGVTQTPRYLIKTRGQQVTLSCSPISGHRSVSWYQQTPGQGLQFLFEYFSETQRNKGNFPGRFSGRQFSNSRSEMNVSTLELGDSALYLCASSLGDQKNIQYFGAGTRLSVL.

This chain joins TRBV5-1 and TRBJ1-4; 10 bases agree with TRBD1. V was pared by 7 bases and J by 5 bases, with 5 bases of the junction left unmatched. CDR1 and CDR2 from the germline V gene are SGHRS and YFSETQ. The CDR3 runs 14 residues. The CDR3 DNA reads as TGCGCCAGCCGTGGACAGGGGGAGAATGAAAAACTGTTTTTT. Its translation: CASRGQGENEKLFF. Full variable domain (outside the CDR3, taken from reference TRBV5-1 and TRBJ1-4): KAGVTQTPRYLIKTRGQQVTLSCSPISGHRSVSWYQQTPGQGLQFLFEYFSETQRNKGNFPGRFSGRQFSNSRSEMNVSTLELGDSALYLCASRGQGENEKLFFGSGTQLSVL.